The source of this T cell receptor (beta chain) is a study of cytomegalovirus exposure and HLA in healthy donors. For this clone: The antigen remains undetermined.

Use of 60 Vbeta and 13 Jbeta primers characterized the PCR. The data were produced by immunoSEQ multiplex PCR, yet TCRdb's version contains in-frame clones alone and is incomplete. The repertoire holds some 150,000 clones, with 70% to 80% as singletons. Germline lookup yields CDR1 MDHEN and CDR2 SYDVKM. The junction had 7 bases not matched to a gene; V was cut back by 5 bases and J by 1 base. CDR3 size: 17 residues. Study findings and constraints: A later analysis appeared to link common viral pathogens to several of the most significant clusters. When a later analysis was performed, an Asian-associated ancestry cluster reportedly had fewer N-insertions than the approximately 700-donor mean.

The TCR comes from a woman aged 55-70 years in good health and CMV-seropositive. The V gene is TRBV28, the J gene TRBJ2-6; 8 nucleotides line up with TRBD1. Sequenced input: PBMCs. The CDR3 protein is CASSPGTGLSGANVLTF. The CDR3 bases are TGTGCCAGCAGTCCCGGGACAGGCCTATCTGGGGCCAACGTCCTGACTTTC.